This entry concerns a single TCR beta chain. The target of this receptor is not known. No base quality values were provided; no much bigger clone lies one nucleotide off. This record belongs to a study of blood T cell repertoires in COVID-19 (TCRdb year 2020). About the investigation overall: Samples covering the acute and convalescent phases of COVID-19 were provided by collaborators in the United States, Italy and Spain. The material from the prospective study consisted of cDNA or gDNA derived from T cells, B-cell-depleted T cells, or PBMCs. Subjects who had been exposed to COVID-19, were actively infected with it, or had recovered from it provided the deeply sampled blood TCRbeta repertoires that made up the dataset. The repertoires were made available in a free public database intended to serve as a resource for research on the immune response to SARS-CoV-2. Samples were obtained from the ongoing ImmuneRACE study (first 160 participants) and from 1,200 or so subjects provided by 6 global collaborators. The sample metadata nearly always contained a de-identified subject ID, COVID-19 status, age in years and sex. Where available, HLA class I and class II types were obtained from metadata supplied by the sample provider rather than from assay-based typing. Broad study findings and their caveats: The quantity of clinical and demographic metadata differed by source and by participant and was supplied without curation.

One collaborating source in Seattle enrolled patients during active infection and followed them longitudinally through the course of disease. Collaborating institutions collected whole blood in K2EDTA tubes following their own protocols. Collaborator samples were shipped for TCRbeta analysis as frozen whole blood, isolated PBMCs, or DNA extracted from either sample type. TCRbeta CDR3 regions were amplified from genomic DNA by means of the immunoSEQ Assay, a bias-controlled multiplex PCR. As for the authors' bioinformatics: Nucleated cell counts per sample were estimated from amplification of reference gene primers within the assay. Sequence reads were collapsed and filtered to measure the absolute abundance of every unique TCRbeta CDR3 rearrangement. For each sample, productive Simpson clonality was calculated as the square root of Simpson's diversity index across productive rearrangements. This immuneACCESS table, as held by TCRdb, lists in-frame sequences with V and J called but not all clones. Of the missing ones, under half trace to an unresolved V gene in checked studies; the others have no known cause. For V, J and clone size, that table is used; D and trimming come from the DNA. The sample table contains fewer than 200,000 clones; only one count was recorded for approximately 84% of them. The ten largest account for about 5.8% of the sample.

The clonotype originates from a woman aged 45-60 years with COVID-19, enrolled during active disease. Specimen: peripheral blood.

Here is the DNA: TGTGCCATCAGTGACGCCGCCAGGGGCCCGAATTCACCCCTCCACTTT. Its protein reads: CAISDAARGPNSPLHF. The chain uses TRBV10-3 and TRBJ1-6; TRBD1 might be the D gene, on 6 matching bases. V is reduced by 3 bases and J by 7 bases, leaving a spacing of 16 bases between them. The CDR3 starts with the cysteine, ends with the phenylalanine, and has 16 residues. Only CDR3 DNA remains: 48 bases, in frame from the first base. CDR1 and CDR2, looked up from the germline V gene, are ENHRY and SYGVKD.